Listed below are T cell receptor beta chains from one sample, sequenced in a study of breast tumors, draining lymph nodes, adjacent tissues. TCRdb re-called the multiplex PCR reads with MiXCR, one entry per CDR3 protein. The table has about 230,000 distinct CDR3 sequences, 32% seen once. Sequencing used axillary lymph node tissue. The receptors shown here come from a female donor with breast cancer. Some clones in this sample may be carry-over from other donors' samples. Both conserved end residues are part of each CDR3. A D gene is named only where the DNA matches it firmly. The listing skips clone size in some rows; elsewhere it reads once, few, many or a size class.

V	J	size	D	CDR3	DNA
TRBV5-8	TRBJ1-3	many	-	CASSFNTIYF	TGTGCCAGCAGCTTCAACACCATATATTTT
TRBV5-8	TRBJ1-3	many	-	CASTRPGAGNTIYF	TGTGCCAGCACAAGGCCAGGGGCTGGAAACACCATATATTTT
TRBV25-1	TRBJ2-5	-	-	CASRDRTGEGETQYF	TGTGCCAGCAGAGATCGTACAGGGGAGGGGGAGACCCAGTACTTC
TRBV20-1	TRBJ2-6	-	TRBD1	CSSGPGQPRSGANVLTF	TGCAGTTCAGGACCGGGACAGCCCCGCTCTGGGGCCAACGTCCTGACTTTC
TRBV7-3	TRBJ2-3	many	-	CASSSRAGYPDTQYF	TGTGCCAGCAGCTCTCGGGCCGGGTACCCGGATACGCAGTATTTT
TRBV7-9	TRBJ1-5	many	-	CASSVAGSNQPQHF	TGTGCCAGCAGCGTAGCAGGTAGCAATCAGCCCCAGCATTTT
TRBV27	TRBJ2-7	many	TRBD2	CASSLKRGLYEQYF	TGTGCCAGCAGTTTAAAGCGGGGTCTCTACGAGCAGTACTTC
TRBV7-8	TRBJ2-3	many	-	CASSLVVVSTDTQYF	TGTGCCAGCAGCTTAGTTGTGGTGAGCACAGATACGCAGTATTTT
TRBV10-3	TRBJ1-1	once	-	CAISESALNTEAFF	TGTGCCATCAGTGAGTCTGCACTCAACACTGAAGCTTTCTTT
TRBV6-2/TRBV6-3	TRBJ2-7	many	-	CASRRTGTYEQYF	TGTGCCAGCAGGAGGACTGGAACCTACGAGCAGTACTTC
TRBV20-1	TRBJ2-5	many	TRBD1	CSATGLDRGAGLETQYF	TGCAGTGCTACAGGACTGGACAGGGGAGCGGGATTGGAGACCCAGTACTTC
TRBV5-1	TRBJ1-4	-	-	CASTLGYATNEKLFF	TGCGCCAGCACCCTGGGATATGCAACTAATGAAAAACTGTTTTTT
TRBV7-9	TRBJ2-2	many	TRBD2	CASSFVISGRVGELFF	TGTGCCAGCAGCTTCGTGATTAGCGGGAGGGTCGGGGAGCTGTTTTTT
TRBV6-4	TRBJ2-7	many	TRBD1	CASDGTGGPYEQYF	TGTGCCAGCGACGGAACAGGGGGCCCCTACGAGCAGTACTTC
TRBV19	TRBJ1-2	many	-	CASSNGRLYGYTF	TGTGCCAGTAGTAATGGACGCCTTTATGGCTACACCTTC
TRBV4-2	TRBJ1-2	many	-	CASSRDRDNNYGYTF	TGTGCCAGCAGCCGAGACCGGGACAATAACTATGGCTACACCTTC
TRBV7-9	TRBJ2-6	many	-	CASSLQGGANVLTF	TGTGCCAGCAGCTTACAGGGTGGGGCCAACGTCCTGACTTTC
TRBV24-1	TRBJ2-2	many	TRBD1	CATSDPTGINTGELFF	TGTGCCACCAGTGACCCGACAGGGATTAACACCGGGGAGCTGTTTTTT
TRBV10-3	TRBJ1-2	-	-	CAISDAGLGYTF	TGTGCCATCAGTGACGCGGGTCTGGGCTACACCTTC
TRBV19	TRBJ1-2	-	TRBD1	CASSSWGTGAKDYGYTF	TGTGCCAGTAGTAGCTGGGGGACAGGGGCCAAGGACTATGGCTACACCTTC
TRBV9	TRBJ2-5	-	-	CASSSGGQETQYF	TGTGCCAGCTCTTCAGGGGGGCAAGAGACCCAGTACTTC
TRBV9	TRBJ2-7	many	-	CASSHTGTSYEQYF	TGTGCCAGCAGCCACACAGGGACTTCCTACGAGCAGTACTTC
TRBV19	TRBJ2-1	many	-	CASSTGLGYNEQFF	TGTGCCAGTAGCACCGGGCTCGGGTACAATGAGCAGTTCTTC
TRBV6-1	TRBJ2-2	many	TRBD2	CASSAIKREGITGELFF	TGTGCCAGCAGTGCTATAAAGCGGGAGGGCATCACCGGGGAGCTGTTTTTT
TRBV6-5	TRBJ2-1	many	TRBD2	CASTNRGTSGREEQFF	TGTGCCAGCACGAATCGTGGGACTAGCGGGAGAGAGGAGCAGTTCTTC
TRBV27	TRBJ1-5	-	-	CASSFAGGNQPQHF	TGCGCCAGCAGTTTTGCAGGGGGCAATCAGCCCCAGCATTTT
TRBV5-8	TRBJ2-2	many	-	CASSHKTQRRTSGELFF	TGTGCCAGCAGCCATAAAACGCAGAGGCGGACCTCCGGGGAGCTGTTTTTT
TRBV11-2	TRBJ1-5	many	-	CASSLDLGTDSNQPQHF	TGTGCCAGCAGCTTAGATTTAGGTACGGATAGCAATCAGCCCCAGCATTTT
TRBV19	TRBJ1-2	many	-	CASSKQGSYTF	TGTGCCAGTAGTAAACAGGGAAGCTACACCTTC
TRBV6-2/TRBV6-3	TRBJ1-4	-	-	CASSQRAKGEKLFF	TGTGCCAGCAGTCAAAGGGCCAAGGGCGAAAAACTGTTTTTT
TRBV14	TRBJ1-3	many	-	CASSQIGWSSGNTIYF	TGTGCCAGCAGCCAAATAGGGTGGAGCTCTGGAAACACCATATATTTT
TRBV20-1	TRBJ1-2	-	TRBD1	CSADRGIYGYTF	TGCAGTGCCGACAGGGGCATCTATGGCTACACCTTC
TRBV5-1	TRBJ2-5	-	TRBD2	CASSLEAGVQTQYF	TGCGCCAGCAGCTTGGAAGCGGGAGTTCAGACCCAGTACTTC
TRBV18	TRBJ2-6	many	TRBD2	CASSPTRSGRMGANVLTF	TGTGCCAGCTCACCCACCCGTAGCGGGAGGATGGGGGCCAACGTCCTGACTTTC
TRBV29-1	TRBJ2-1	-	TRBD2	CSLAPGLAGGNEQFF	TGCAGCTTGGCCCCGGGACTAGCGGGAGGGAATGAGCAGTTCTTC